Below, 10 T cell receptor beta chains from the same sample are listed, as sequenced in a study of cytomegalovirus exposure and HLA in healthy donors. The PCR made use of 60 Vbeta and 13 Jbeta primers. The protocol was immunoSEQ multiplex PCR, while the TCRdb copy is restricted to in-frame clones and leaves out a portion. The repertoire includes 80,000 or so clones, 60% to 85% of them detected once, and approximately 4.5% sits in the top ten. The sequencing sample was made of PBMCs. The source of these receptors is a man aged 35-49 years in good health and CMV-seronegative.

The genes are TRBV10-3 and TRBJ1-5; perhaps TRBD1 as D (5 bases). The germline CDR1 and CDR2 sequences are ENHRY and SYGVKD. The CDR3 loop spans 14 amino acids. V shed 8 bases and J shed 0 bases, with 11 bases lying between them. The CDR3 coding sequence is TGTGCCATCGGGGGGAGTTATAGCAATCAGCCCCAGCATTTT. Translation: CAIGGSYSNQPQHF.

The chain carries TRBV10-1 and TRBJ2-1; TRBD2 might be the D (5 bases). V was clipped by 2 bases and J by 0 bases, with 11 bases between them. Germline loops: CDR1 WNHNN, CDR2 SYGVQD (reference sequence). The CDR3 runs 16 residues. The CDR3: CASSEHTRSSYNEQFF. The CDR3 bases are TGCGCCAGCAGTGAGCACACTAGGAGCTCCTACAATGAGCAGTTCTTC.

The V gene is TRBV6-1, the J gene TRBJ2-2, with 7 bases identical to TRBD1. The J segment lost 2 bases and the V segment lost 8 bases, leaving 5 bases of the junction unmatched. This CDR3 is built from 14 residues. Per the germline V gene, CDR1 is MNHNS and CDR2 is SASEGT. CDR3 region: CASQTGLNTGELFF. The DNA of the CDR3 is TGTGCCAGCCAGACAGGGTTAAACACCGGGGAGCTGTTTTTT.

V is TRBV30 and J is TRBJ2-7, with D possibly TRBD2 on 6 matching bases. V was shortened by 2 bases and J by 3 bases, with 11 bases between the two germline ends. The CDR3 consists of 13 residues. From germline, CDR1 is GTSNPN and CDR2 SVGIG (reference sequence). CDR3 sequence reads: CAWSRGLNYEQYF. CDR3 coding DNA: TGTGCCTGGAGTCGAGGACTAAACTACGAGCAGTACTTC.

The gene calls are TRBV4-1 and TRBJ2-3; 11 nucleotides line up with TRBD2. The CDR3 runs 15 residues. Germline V gene lookup returns CDR1 MGHRA and CDR2 YSYEKL. Unmatched junction bases numbered 7, after V lost 6 bases and J lost 5 bases. CDR3 loop: CASRLGLAVLDTQYF. For the CDR3, the DNA is TGCGCCAGCAGGTTGGGACTAGCGGTTTTAGATACGCAGTATTTT.

The CDR3 bases are TGTGCCAGCAAGTTGGCTTCCTCTGGGGCCAACGTCCTGACTTTC. This sequence encodes CASKLASSGANVLTF. V and J are TRBV28 and TRBJ2-6, with D uncertain. The V end was cut by 7 bases, the J end by 0 bases, with 10 bases between. The CDR3 is 15 residues long. Germline V gene sequence: CDR1 MDHEN, CDR2 SYDVKM.

The gene calls are TRBV7-2 and TRBJ1-2; D remains unclear. Germline-derived CDR1 and CDR2 are SGHTA and FQGNSA. V shed 0 bases and J shed 5 bases, with 13 bases lying between them. CDR3 length: 15 amino acids. Here the CDR3 DNA reads TGTGCCAGCAGCTTAGCGAGGGCAGAACTATATGGCTACACCTTC. Translation gives CASSLARAELYGYTF.

This sequence joins TRBV25-1 and TRBJ1-2; D ambiguous. The CDR3 runs 14 residues. The germline CDR1 and CDR2 sequences are MGHDK and SYGVNS. Trimming took off 1 base at V and 2 bases at J, with 8 bases between the two ends. CDR3 protein: CASSESGANYGYTF. DNA for the CDR3: TGTGCCAGCAGTGAATCGGGAGCAAACTATGGCTACACCTTC.

The V gene is TRBV2, the J gene TRBJ1-5; D is undetermined. Trimming removed 6 bases at V and 1 base at J, with 7 bases between. Per germline, CDR1 SNHLY and CDR2 FYNNEI. CDR3 length: 13 residues. The CDR3 spells CASSRESNQPQHF. Written as DNA, the CDR3 is TGTGCCAGCAGCCGGGAGAGCAATCAGCCCCAGCATTTT.

The chain employs TRBV19 and TRBJ2-2; TRBD2 matches 15 bases. Germline V gives CDR1 LNHDA, CDR2 SQIVND (reference sequence). The CDR3 runs 18 residues. V dropped 5 bases and J dropped 3; count of bases not matched to a gene: 7. Written as DNA, the CDR3 is TGTGCCAGTAGTCTAACAGGGACTAGCGGGGGGTACACCGGGGAGCTGTTTTTT. As protein: CASSLTGTSGGYTGELFF. Supplemented by reference TRBV19 and TRBJ2-2, the full variable domain reads DGGITQSPKYLFRKEGQNVTLSCEQNLNHDAMYWYRQDPGQGLRLIYYSQIVNDFQKGDIAEGYSVSREKKESFPLTVTSAQKNPTAFYLCASSLTGTSGGYTGELFFGEGSRLTVL.